This T cell receptor beta chain was identified in a study of neurological immune-mediated disorders. Over 170 million TCR-beta sequences (from 15-18 subjects) were yielded by each sequencing run. Using its own MiXCR run on the 5' RACE reads, TCRdb lists one record per CDR3 protein. The profile covers tens of thousands of distinct CDR3 sequences, with approximately 10% appearing a single time and about 6.6% taken by the ten largest. This clonotype originated in a woman aged 25 to 45 with HTLV-1-associated myelopathy (HAM/TSP). The sample comprised PBMCs.

The CDR3 bases are TGCAGTGCTAGAGCCGGGACAGACAATCAGCCCCAGCATTTT. This encodes CSARAGTDNQPQHF. The V call is TRBV20-1, the J call TRBJ1-5; TRBD1 aligns across 7 bases. Trimming at V came to 1 base and at J to 3 bases, leaving 3 bases not matched to a gene. The CDR3 length is 14 residues. Germline V CDR1 and CDR2: DFQATT, SNEGSKA (reference sequence).